This entry is about one TCR beta chain. This entry is derived from a study of CD8+CD57+ T cells in acquired aplastic anemia. The CDR3 has 13 residues. CDR3 and TCR beta VDJ profiling relied on a genomic DNA template. A single record per CDR3 protein comes from TCRdb applying MiXCR to the reads. The table shows approximately 190,000 distinct CDR3 sequences, with 64% occurring only once. The TCR was taken from a human donor with severe aplastic anemia or a healthy control (not recorded which). The chain joins TRBV5-2 to TRBJ2-5; the table's D call, TRBD2, has no DNA check behind it. TRBV5-2 is tagged as a pseudogene. Sequencing was performed on sorted CD4+, CD8+, or CD8+CD57+ T cells (not recorded which) from PBMCs. This CDR3 reads CASNRAGQETQYF. CDR3 nucleotide sequence: TGTGCCAGCAACAGGGCAGGTCAAGAGACCCAGTACTTC.